This T cell receptor beta chain was obtained from a study of chemoradiotherapy in HPV16-positive cancers. TCRdb's copy holds only in-frame clones and misses some; the assay was immunoSEQ multiplex PCR. Among 9,500 to 12,000 clones listed, approximately 90% were seen once. Per the germline V gene, CDR1 is SGDLS and CDR2 is YYNGEE. The V segment lost 2 bases and the J segment 3 bases; nucleotides outside the gene matches: 6. The CDR3 contains 15 residues. This clonotype originated in a human donor with HPV-associated anogenital cancer. The material was blood, obtained from a patient who underwent chemoradiotherapy. The chain recombines TRBV9 with TRBJ1-1; TRBD1 matches at 8 bases. The DNA of the CDR3 is TGTGCCAGCAGCGTTGCAGGGGGCGGTGACACTGAAGCTTTCTTT. Its translation: CASSVAGGGDTEAFF.